These 8 T cell receptor beta chains were all obtained from the same sample, sequenced in a study of T cell responses to AZD1222 COVID-19 vaccine. Sequenced by immunoSEQ multiplex PCR; TCRdb stores in-frame clones only, minus some. The data show more than 90,000 clones, about 86% seen once. The source was peripheral blood, collected on day 0 of AZD1222 vaccination. These receptors were taken from an adult in good health.

The chain employs TRBV18 and TRBJ2-1, with D possibly being TRBD2 (5 bases). The CDR3 is 13 residues long. V lost 3 bases and J 5 bases, leaving 8 bases between the germline ends. Germline lookup yields CDR1 KGHSH and CDR2 LQKENI. The CDR3 bases are TGTGCCAGCTCACCGAGGGCGAACAATGAGCAGTTCTTC. Encoded protein: CASSPRANNEQFF.

V usage is TRBV5-4 and J usage is TRBJ2-7, with 12 bases identical to TRBD1. Trimming removed 4 bases from V and 5 bases from J; junction bases left unmatched: 10. This CDR3 region has 16 residues. CDR1 is SGHNT, CDR2 YYREEE, per germline (reference sequence). CDR3 DNA: TGTGCCAGCAGCCTATCTACCGGGACAGGGGGCAACGAGCAGTACTTC. Translated: CASSLSTGTGGNEQYF.

This clone has only one observation. V is TRBV6-1 and J is TRBJ2-6; D is uncertain. The CDR3 totals 14 residues. Per germline, CDR1 MNHNS and CDR2 SASEGT. V was cut by 2 bases and J by 4 bases, with 6 bases left in between. The CDR3 bases are TGTGCCAGCAGTGAATATGGCGGGGCCAACGTCCTGACTTTC. This gives the protein CASSEYGGANVLTF.

This clone has just a few counts. The chain is built from TRBV7-6 and TRBJ1-3, with D unclear. V was shortened by 1 base and J by 3 bases, with 10 bases between the two germline ends. The V gene's germline CDR1 is SGHVS and CDR2 FNYEAQ. The CDR3 is 15 amino acids. The CDR3: CASSLDHHGGNTIYF. The CDR3, as DNA: TGTGCCAGCAGCTTAGATCACCACGGTGGAAACACCATATATTTT.

The genes are TRBV28 and TRBJ2-4; D gene ambiguous. With 1 base removed from V and 4 bases from J, the gap between germline ends came to 8 bases. The CDR3 covers 14 residues. In germline, CDR1 is MDHEN, CDR2 SYDVKM. DNA for the CDR3: TGTGCCAGCAGTTTATCAGAGAGAAAAAACATTCAGTACTTC. Translated: CASSLSERKNIQYF.

This chain connects TRBV7-9 to TRBJ1-1; the D gene is possibly TRBD1 (6 bases). The CDR3 extends over 15 amino acids. Germline CDR1 and CDR2: SEHNR and FQNEAQ (reference sequence). V lost 6 bases and J lost 3, with 17 bases in between. The CDR3 DNA follows: TGTGCCAGCAGTACCGCCTCGGGGGCTTACACTGAAGCTTTCTTT. This encodes CASSTASGAYTEAFF.

The chain employs TRBV6-5 and TRBJ2-2; D may correspond to TRBD1 or TRBD2 (6 bases each). CDR1 is MNHEY, CDR2 SVGAGI, per germline. The CDR3 length is 13 residues. The V end was cut by 6 bases, the J end by 6 bases, with 11 bases between. The CDR3 DNA is TGTGCCAGCAGACGGGGGCTCGCCGGGGAGCTGTTTTTT. Its translation: CASRRGLAGELFF.

CDR3 DNA: TGTGCCAGCAGCTTCGGCGGATTCTACGAGCAGTACTTC. It translates to CASSFGGFYEQYF. The V call is TRBV11-1, the J call TRBJ2-7; D is unclear. CDR3 length: 13 residues. Trimming shortened V by 3 bases and J by 3 bases, and 9 bases separated the two germline ends. Germline V gene data show CDR1 as SGHAT and CDR2 as FQDESV (reference sequence).